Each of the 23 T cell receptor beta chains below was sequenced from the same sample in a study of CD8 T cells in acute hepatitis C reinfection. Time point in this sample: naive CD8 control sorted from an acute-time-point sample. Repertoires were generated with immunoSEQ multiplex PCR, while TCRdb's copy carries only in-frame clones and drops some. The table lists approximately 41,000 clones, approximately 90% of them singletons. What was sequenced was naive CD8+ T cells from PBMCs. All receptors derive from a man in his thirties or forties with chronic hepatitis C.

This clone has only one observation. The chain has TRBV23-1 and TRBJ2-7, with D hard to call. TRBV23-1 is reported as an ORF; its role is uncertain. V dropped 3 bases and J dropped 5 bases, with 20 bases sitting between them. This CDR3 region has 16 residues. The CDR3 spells CASSHSVGCALNEQYF. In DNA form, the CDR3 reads TGCGCCAGCAGTCACTCGGTCGGGTGCGCATTGAACGAGCAGTACTTC.

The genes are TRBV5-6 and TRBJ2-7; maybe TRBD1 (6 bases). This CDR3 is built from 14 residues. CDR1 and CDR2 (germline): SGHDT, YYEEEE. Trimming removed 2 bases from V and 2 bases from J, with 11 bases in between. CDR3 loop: CASSFSGVPYEQYF. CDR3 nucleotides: TGTGCCAGCAGCTTCTCAGGGGTCCCCTACGAGCAGTACTTC.

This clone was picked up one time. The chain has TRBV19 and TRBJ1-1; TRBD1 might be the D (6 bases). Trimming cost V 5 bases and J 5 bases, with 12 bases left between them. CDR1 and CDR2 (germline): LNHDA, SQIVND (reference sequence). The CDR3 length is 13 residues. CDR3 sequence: CASSYRVGTEAFF. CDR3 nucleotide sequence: TGTGCCAGTAGTTACAGGGTTGGAACTGAAGCTTTCTTT. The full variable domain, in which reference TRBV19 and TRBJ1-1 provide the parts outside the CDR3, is DGGITQSPKYLFRKEGQNVTLSCEQNLNHDAMYWYRQDPGQGLRLIYYSQIVNDFQKGDIAEGYSVSREKKESFPLTVTSAQKNPTAFYLCASSYRVGTEAFFGQGTRLTVV.

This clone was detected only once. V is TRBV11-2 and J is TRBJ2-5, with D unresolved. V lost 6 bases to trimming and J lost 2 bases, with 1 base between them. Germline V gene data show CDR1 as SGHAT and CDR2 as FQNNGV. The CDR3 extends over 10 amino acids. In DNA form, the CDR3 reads TGTGCCAGCAGACAAGAGACCCAGTACTTC. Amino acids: CASRQETQYF. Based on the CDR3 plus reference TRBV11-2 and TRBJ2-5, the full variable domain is EAGVAQSPRYKIIEKRQSVAFWCNPISGHATLYWYQQILGQGPKLLIQFQNNGVVDDSQLPKDRFSAERLKGVDSTLKIQPAKLEDSAVYLCASRQETQYFGPGTRLLVL.

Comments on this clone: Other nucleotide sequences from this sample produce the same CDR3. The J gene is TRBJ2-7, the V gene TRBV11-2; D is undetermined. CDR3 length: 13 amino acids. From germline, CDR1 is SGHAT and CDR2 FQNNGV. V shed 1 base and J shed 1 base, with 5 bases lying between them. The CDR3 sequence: CASSLGGSYEQYF. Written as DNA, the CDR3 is TGTGCCAGCAGCTTAGGGGGATCCTACGAGCAGTACTTC.

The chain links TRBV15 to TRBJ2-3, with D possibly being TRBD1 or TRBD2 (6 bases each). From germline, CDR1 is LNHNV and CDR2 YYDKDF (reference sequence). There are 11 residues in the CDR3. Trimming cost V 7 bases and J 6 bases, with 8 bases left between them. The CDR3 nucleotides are TGTGCCACCAAAGGGGGGGATACGCAGTATTTT. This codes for CATKGGDTQYF.

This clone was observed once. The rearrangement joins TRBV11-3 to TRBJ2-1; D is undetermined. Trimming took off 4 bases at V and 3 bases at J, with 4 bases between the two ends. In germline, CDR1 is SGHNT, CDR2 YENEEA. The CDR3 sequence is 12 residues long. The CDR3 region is CASSSDYNEQFF. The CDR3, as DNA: TGTGCCAGCAGCTCCGACTACAATGAGCAGTTCTTC.

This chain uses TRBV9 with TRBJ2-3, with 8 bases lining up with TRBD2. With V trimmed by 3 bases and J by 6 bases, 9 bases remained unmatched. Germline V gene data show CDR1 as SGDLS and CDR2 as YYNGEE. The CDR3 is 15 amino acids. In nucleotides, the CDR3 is TGTGCCAGCAGCGCCGGACTAGCCGCTGTGGATACGCAGTATTTT. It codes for CASSAGLAAVDTQYF.

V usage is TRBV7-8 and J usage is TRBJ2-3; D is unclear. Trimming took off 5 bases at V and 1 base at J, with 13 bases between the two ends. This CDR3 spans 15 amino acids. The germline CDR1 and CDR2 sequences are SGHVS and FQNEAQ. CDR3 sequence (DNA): TGTGCCAGCAGCCCCGAAGAGGCGGGCACAGATACGCAGTATTTT. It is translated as CASSPEEAGTDTQYF.

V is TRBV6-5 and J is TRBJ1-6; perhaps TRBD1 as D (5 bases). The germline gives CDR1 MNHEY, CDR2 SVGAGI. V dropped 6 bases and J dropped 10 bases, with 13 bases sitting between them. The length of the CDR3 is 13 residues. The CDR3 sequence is CASSELGGSPLHF. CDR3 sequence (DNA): TGTGCCAGCAGCGAACTGGGGGGGTCACCCCTCCACTTT.

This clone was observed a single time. DNA for the CDR3: TGTGCCAGCAGCGTAGCTGGGGACCACACAGATACGCAGTATTTT. Protein product: CASSVAGDHTDTQYF. The chain combines TRBV9 with TRBJ2-3; D may be TRBD1 or TRBD2 (5 bases each). Per the germline V gene, CDR1 is SGDLS and CDR2 is YYNGEE. The CDR3 covers 15 residues. Trimming cost V 0 bases and J 2 bases, with 10 bases left between them.

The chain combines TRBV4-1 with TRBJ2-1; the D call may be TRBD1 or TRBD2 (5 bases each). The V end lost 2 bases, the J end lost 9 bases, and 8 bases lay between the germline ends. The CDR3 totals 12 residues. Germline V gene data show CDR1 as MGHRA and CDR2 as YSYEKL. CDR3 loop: CASSQRDLEQFF. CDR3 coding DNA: TGCGCCAGCAGCCAAAGGGACCTTGAGCAGTTCTTC.

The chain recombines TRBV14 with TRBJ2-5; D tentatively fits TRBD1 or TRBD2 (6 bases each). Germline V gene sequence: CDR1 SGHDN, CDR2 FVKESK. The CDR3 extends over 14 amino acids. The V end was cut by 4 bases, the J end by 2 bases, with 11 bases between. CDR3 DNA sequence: TGTGCCAGCAGCCCGAGGGGGAGGCAAGAGACCCAGTACTTC. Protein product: CASSPRGRQETQYF.

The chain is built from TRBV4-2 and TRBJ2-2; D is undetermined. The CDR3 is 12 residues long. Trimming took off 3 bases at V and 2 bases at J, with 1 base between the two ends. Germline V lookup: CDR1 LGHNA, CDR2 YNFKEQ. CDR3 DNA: TGTGCCAGCAGCCACAACACCGGGGAGCTGTTTTTT. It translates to CASSHNTGELFF.

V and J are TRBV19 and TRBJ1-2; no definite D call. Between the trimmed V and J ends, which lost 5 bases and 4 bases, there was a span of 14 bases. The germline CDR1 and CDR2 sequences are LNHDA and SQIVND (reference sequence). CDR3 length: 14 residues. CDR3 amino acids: CASSEGNRFYGYTF. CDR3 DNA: TGTGCCAGTAGTGAGGGAAATAGGTTCTATGGCTACACCTTC.

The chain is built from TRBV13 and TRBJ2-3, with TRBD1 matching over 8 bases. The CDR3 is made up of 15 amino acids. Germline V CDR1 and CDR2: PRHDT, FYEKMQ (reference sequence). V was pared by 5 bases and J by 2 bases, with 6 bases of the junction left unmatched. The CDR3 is CASSPPDRDTDTQYF. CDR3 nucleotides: TGTGCCAGCAGCCCCCCGGACAGGGACACAGATACGCAGTATTTT.

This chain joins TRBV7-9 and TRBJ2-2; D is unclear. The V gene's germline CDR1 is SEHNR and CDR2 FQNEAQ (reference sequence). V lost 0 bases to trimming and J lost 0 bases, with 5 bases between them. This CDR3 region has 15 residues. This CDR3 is CASSLATANTGELFF. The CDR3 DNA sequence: TGTGCCAGCAGCTTAGCGACTGCGAACACCGGGGAGCTGTTTTTT.

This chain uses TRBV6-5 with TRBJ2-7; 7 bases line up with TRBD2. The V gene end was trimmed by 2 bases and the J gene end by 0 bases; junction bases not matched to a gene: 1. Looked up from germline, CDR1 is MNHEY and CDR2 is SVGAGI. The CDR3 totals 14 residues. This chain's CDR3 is CASSYASGSYEQYF. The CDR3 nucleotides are TGTGCCAGCAGTTACGCTAGCGGCTCCTACGAGCAGTACTTC.

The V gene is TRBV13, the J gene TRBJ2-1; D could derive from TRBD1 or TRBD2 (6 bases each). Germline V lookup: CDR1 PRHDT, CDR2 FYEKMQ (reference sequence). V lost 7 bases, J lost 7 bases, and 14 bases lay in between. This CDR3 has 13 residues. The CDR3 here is CASKGGQRNEQFF. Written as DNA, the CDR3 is TGTGCCAGCAAAGGGGGGCAGAGGAATGAGCAGTTCTTC. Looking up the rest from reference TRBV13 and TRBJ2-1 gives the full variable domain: AAGVIQSPRHLIKEKRETATLKCYPIPRHDTVYWYQQGPGQDPQFLISFYEKMQSDKGSIPDRFSAQQFSDYHSELNMSSLELGDSALYFCASKGGQRNEQFFGPGTRLTVL.

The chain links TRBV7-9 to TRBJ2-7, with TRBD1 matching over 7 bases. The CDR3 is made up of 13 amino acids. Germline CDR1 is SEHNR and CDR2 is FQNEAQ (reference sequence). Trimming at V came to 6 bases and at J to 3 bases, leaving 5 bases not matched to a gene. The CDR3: CASRDGTVYEQYF. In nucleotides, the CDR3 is TGTGCCAGCAGGGATGGGACAGTCTACGAGCAGTACTTC.

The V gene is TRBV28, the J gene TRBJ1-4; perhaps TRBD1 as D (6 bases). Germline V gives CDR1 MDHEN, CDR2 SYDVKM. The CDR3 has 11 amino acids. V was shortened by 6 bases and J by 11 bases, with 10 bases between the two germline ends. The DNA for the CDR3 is TGTGCCAGCAGAACTACAGGGAAACTGTTTTTT. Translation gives CASRTTGKLFF.

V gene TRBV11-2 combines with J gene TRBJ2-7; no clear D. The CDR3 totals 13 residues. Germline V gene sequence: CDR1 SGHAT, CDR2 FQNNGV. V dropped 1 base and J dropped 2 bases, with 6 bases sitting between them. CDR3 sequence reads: CASSLGPTYEQYF. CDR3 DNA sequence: TGTGCCAGCAGCTTAGGACCTACCTACGAGCAGTACTTC.

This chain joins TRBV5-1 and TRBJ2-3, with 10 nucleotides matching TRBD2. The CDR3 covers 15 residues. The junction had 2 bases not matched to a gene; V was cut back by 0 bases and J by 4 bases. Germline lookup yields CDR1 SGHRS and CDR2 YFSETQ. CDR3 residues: CASSLESGRADTQYF. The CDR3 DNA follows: TGCGCCAGCAGCTTGGAAAGCGGGAGGGCAGATACGCAGTATTTT.